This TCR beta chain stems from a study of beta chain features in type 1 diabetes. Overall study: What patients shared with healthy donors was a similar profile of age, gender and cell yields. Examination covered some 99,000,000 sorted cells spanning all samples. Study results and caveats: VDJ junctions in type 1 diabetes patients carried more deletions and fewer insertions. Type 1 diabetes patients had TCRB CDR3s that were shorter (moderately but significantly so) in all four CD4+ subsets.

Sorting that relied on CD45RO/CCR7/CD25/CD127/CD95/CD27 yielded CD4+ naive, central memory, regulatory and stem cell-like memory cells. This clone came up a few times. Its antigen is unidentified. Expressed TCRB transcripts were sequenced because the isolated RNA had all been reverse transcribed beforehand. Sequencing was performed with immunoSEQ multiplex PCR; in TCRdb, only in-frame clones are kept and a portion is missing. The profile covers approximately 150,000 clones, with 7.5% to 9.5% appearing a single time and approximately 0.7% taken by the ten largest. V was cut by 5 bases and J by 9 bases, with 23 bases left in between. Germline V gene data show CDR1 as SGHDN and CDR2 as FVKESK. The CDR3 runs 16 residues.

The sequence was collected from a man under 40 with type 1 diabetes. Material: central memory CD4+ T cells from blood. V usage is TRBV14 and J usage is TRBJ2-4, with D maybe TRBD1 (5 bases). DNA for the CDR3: TGTGCCAGCAGCGACCAGGTGCAGGGCCCTCCTCGCATTCAGTACTTC. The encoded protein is CASSDQVQGPPRIQYF.